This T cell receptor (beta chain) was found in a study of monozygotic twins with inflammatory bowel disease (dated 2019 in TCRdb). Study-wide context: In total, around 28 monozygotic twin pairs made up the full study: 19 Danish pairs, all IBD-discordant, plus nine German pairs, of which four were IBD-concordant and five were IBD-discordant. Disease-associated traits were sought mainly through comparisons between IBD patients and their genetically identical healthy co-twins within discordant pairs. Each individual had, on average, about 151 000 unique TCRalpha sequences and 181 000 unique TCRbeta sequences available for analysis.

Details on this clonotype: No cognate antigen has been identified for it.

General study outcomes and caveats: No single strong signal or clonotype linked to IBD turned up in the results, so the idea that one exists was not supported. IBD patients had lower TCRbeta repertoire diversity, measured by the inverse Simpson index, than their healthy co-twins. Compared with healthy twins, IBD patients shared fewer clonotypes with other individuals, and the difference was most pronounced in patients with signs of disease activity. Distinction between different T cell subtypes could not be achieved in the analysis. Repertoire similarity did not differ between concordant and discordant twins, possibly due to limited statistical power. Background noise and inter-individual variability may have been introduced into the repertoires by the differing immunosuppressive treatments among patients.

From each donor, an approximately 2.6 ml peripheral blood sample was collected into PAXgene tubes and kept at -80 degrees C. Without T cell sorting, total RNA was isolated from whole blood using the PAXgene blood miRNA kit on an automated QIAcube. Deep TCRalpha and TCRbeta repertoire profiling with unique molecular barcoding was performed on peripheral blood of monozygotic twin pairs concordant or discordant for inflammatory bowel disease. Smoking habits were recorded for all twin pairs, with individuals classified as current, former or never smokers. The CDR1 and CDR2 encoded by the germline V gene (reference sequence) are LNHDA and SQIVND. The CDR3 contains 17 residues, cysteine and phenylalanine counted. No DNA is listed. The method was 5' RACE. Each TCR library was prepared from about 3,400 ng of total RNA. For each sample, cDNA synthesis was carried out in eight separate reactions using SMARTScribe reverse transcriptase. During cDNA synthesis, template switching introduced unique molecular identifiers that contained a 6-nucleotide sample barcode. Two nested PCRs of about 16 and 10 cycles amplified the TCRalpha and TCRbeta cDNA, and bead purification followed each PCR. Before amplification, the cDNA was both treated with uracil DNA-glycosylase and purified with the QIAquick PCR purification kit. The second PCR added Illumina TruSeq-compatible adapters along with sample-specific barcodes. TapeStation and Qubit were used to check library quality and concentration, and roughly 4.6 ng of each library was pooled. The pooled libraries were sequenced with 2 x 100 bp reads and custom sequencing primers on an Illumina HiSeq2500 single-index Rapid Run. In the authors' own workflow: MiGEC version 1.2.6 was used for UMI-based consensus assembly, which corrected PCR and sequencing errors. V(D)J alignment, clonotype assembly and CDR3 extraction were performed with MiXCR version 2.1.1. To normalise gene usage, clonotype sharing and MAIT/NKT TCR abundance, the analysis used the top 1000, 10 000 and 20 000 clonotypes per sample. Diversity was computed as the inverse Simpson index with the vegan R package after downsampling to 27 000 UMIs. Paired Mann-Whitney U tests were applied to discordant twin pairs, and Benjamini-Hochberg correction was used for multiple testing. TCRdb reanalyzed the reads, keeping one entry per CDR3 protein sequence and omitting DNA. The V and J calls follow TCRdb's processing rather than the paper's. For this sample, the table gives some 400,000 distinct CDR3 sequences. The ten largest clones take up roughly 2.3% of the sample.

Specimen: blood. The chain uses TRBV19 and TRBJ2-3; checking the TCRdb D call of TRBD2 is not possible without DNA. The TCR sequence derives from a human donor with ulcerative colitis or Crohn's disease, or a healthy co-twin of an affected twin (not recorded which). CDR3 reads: CASSMDTLAGRTDTQYF.